These T cell receptor beta chains were read from a single sample in a study of T cells in Graves' hyperthyroidism and ophthalmopathy. TCRdb redid the calling of the multiplex PCR reads with MiXCR, one entry per CDR3 protein. The sample comprises about 720,000 distinct CDR3 sequences, approximately 16% of which are singletons, and approximately 8.4% rests with the top ten. The sample taken for sequencing was blood. These receptors originate from a man aged 18 to 30 with Graves' hyperthyroidism. The CDR3 runs from the conserved cysteine through the conserved F or W. D genes are given only for firm matches. Expanded clones get a size class; other rows say once, few or many, or leave the size out.

j_call clone_size d_call v_call cdr3_length cdr3_aa cdr3_nt
TRBJ2-7 - TRBD1 TRBV20-1 15 CSARDPEQGAYEQYF TGCAGTGCTAGAGATCCGGAACAGGGGGCCTACGAGCAGTACTTC
TRBJ2-5 many TRBD1 TRBV2 12 CASGGTGETQYF TGTGCCAGCGGGGGGACAGGGGAGACCCAGTACTTC
TRBJ2-7 many TRBD2 TRBV28 15 CASSLSPSGHREQYF TGTGCCAGCAGTTTGTCTCCTAGCGGGCATCGGGAGCAGTACTTC
TRBJ2-3 - - TRBV27 15 CASSPGVAYTDTQYF TGTGCCAGCAGTCCCGGGGTAGCGTACACAGATACGCAGTATTTT
TRBJ2-7 few - TRBV6-1 11 CASWDPYEQYF TGTGCCAGCTGGGACCCCTACGAGCAGTACTTC
TRBJ2-3 few - TRBV12-3/TRBV12-4 17 CASSFWTSITSTDTQYF TGTGCCAGCAGTTTTTGGACATCAATTACTAGCACAGATACGCAGTATTTT
TRBJ2-3 - - TRBV4-1 15 CASSQHERATDTQYF TGCGCCAGCAGCCAACACGAGCGGGCAACAGATACGCAGTATTTT
TRBJ2-2 many - TRBV12-3/TRBV12-4 15 CASRTRTGNTGELFF TGTGCCAGCAGAACCCGGACGGGAAACACCGGGGAGCTGTTTTTT
TRBJ1-1 many - TRBV18 13 CASSPGVNTEAFF TGTGCCAGCTCACCCGGCGTCAACACTGAAGCTTTCTTT
TRBJ2-7 many - TRBV20-1 14 CSAPRAGEPYEQYF TGCAGTGCTCCCCGGGCAGGGGAACCCTACGAGCAGTACTTC
TRBJ2-1 many - TRBV6-2/TRBV6-3 11 CASSRSSEQFF TGTGCCAGCAGCCGCTCTAGCGAGCAGTTCTTC